This T cell receptor (beta chain) was captured in a study of human T cells and chemical hapten exposure. The study's findings and limits: PT1 expanded TCR numbers rose with patch test score.

The CDR3 runs 13 residues. Germline values: CDR1 LGHDT, CDR2 YNNKEL (reference sequence). V dropped 0 bases and J dropped 6 bases, with 6 bases sitting between them. The time point denotes: pre-sensitization, week 0. The sample's treatment: therapeutic diphenylcyclopropenone sensitization with weekly scalp DPC. Each CDR3 protein gets one entry after TCRdb re-called the RACE reads with MiXCR. The table shows about 350,000 distinct CDR3 sequences, with approximately 5.8% occurring only once. Many counts were recorded for this clonotype. The antigen is not known. The material sequenced was whole blood, taken in connection with sensitization to the hapten diphenylcyclopropenone (DPC). The sequence derives from a woman under 30 with alopecia areata. Some clones in this sample may be carry-over from other donors' samples. The genes are TRBV3-1 and TRBJ1-5; D is uncertain. In DNA form, the CDR3 reads TGTGCCAGCAGCCAAGATCGGGTTCAGCCCCAGCATTTT. Its protein product is CASSQDRVQPQHF. Complete variable domain (other parts from reference TRBV3-1 and TRBJ1-5): DTAVSQTPKYLVTQMGNDKSIKCEQNLGHDTMYWYKQDSKKFLKIMFSYNNKELIINETVPNRFSPKSPDKAHLNLHINSLELGDSAVYFCASSQDRVQPQHFGDGTRLSIL.